A single T cell receptor beta chain is shown here with its context. Its antigen is not identified. This sample is drawn from a study of blood T cells in healthy people across ages. Study outcomes and limitations: The unsorted PBMCs prevented any conclusive comparison of naive versus antigen-experienced cells.

A second PCR, run for about 6 to 11 cycles, used a sample-barcoded 5' primer plus a J-beta primer mix. Unique molecular identifiers of 12 random nucleotides labeled each cDNA. TCRdb itself ran the 5' RACE reads through MiXCR, one entry per CDR3 protein. The sample yields 700,000 to 950,000 distinct CDR3 sequences, about three fifths seen once. The sequence derives from a man aged 30 to 45 in good health. Sample: blood.

CDR3 region: CASSSFPGQSETQYF. CDR3 in DNA: TGCGCCAGCAGTAGTTTCCCGGGACAATCAGAGACCCAGTACTTC. The V gene is TRBV5-1, the J gene TRBJ2-5, with D tentatively TRBD1 (6 bases). The germline V gene encodes CDR1 SGHRS and CDR2 YFSETQ. V was pared by 5 bases and J by 4 bases, with 18 bases between. This CDR3 comprises 15 residues.